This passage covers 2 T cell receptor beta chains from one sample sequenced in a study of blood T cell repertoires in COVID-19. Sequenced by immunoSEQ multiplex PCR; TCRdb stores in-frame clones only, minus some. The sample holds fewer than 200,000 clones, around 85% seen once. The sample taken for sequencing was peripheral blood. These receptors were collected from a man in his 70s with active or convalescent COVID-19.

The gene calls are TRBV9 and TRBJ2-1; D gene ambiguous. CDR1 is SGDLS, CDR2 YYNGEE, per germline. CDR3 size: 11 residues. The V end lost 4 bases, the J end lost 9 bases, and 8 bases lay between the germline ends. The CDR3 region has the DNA TGTGCCAGCAGCACCTCCGGTGAGCAGTTCTTC. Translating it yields CASSTSGEQFF. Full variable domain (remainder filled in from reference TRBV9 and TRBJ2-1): DSGVTQTPKHLITATGQRVTLRCSPRSGDLSVYWYQQSLDQGLQFLIQYYNGEERAKGNILERFSAQQFPDLHSELNLSSLELGDSALYFCASSTSGEQFFGPGTRLTVL.

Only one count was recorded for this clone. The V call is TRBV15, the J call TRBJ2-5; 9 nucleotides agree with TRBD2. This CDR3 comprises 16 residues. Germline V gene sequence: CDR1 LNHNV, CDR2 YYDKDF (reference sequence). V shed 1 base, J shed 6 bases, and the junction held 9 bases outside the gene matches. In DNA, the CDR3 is TGTGCCACCAGCAGAGGTGGTAGCGGGAGCTTGCAGACCCAGTACTTC. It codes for CATSRGGSGSLQTQYF.